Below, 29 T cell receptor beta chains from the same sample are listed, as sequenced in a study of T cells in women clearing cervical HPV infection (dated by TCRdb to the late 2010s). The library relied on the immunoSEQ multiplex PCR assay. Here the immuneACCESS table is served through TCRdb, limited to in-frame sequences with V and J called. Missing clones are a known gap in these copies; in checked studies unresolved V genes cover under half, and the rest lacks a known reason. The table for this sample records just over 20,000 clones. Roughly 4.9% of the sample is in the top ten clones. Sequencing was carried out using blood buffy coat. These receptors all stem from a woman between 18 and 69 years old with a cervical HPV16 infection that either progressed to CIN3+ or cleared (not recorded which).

CDR3 bases read: TGTGCCAGTAGTATATCGGCAGGTATGAGGCAGCCG. The encoded protein is CASSISAGMRQP. The complete CDR3 sequence is CASSISAGMRQPQYF. The chain joins TRBV19 to TRBJ2-3, with no clear D. Read coverage stops 3 residues before the CDR3 terminus; the germline J gene supplies the remainder. The CDR3 is made up of 15 amino acids. Germline assignment: CDR1 LNHDA and CDR2 SQIVND (reference sequence).

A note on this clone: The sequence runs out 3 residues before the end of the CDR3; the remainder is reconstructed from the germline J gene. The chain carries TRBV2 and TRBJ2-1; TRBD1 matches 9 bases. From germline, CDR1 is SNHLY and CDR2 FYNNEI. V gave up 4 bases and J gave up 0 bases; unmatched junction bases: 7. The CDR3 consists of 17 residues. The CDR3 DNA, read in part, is TGTGCCAGCAGTGGGGACAGGGTGCGTTCCTCCTACAATGAG. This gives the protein CASSGDRVRSSYNE. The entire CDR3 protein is CASSGDRVRSSYNEQFF.

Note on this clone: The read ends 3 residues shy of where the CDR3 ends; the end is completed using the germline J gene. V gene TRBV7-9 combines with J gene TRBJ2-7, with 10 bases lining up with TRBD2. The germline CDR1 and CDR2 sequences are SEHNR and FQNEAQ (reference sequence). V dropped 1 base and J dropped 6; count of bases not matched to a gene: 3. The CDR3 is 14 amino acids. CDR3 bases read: TGTGCCAGCAGCTTAGGTCTAGCGGGGGCCGAG. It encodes CASSLGLAGAE. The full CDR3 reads CASSLGLAGAEQYF.

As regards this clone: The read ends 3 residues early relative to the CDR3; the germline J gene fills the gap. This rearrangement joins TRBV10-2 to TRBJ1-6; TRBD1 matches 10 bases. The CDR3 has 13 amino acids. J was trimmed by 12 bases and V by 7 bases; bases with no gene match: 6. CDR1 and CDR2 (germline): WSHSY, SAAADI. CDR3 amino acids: CASKGQGVEPLHF. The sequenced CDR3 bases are TGCGCCAGCAAAGGACAGGGGGTCGAACCC.

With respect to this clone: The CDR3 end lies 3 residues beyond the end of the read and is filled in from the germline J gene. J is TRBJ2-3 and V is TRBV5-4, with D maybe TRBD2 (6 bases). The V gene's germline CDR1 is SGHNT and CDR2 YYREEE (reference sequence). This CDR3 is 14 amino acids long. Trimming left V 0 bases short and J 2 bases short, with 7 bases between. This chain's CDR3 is CASSLAGLTDTQYF. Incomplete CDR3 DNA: TGTGCCAGCAGCTTGGCGGGACTCACAGATACG.

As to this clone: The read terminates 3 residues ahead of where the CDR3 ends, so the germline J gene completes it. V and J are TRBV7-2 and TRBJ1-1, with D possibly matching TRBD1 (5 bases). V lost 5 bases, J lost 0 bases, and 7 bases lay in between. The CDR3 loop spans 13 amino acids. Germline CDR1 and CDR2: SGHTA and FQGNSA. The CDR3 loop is CASSVQVNTEAFF. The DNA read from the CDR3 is TGTGCCAGCAGCGTACAGGTGAACACTGAA.

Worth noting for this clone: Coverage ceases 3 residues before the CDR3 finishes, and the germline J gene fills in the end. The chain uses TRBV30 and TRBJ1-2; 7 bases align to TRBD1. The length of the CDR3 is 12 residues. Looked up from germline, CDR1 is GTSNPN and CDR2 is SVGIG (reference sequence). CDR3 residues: CAWSEQGIDYTF. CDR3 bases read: TGTGCCTGGAGTGAACAGGGGATAGAC.

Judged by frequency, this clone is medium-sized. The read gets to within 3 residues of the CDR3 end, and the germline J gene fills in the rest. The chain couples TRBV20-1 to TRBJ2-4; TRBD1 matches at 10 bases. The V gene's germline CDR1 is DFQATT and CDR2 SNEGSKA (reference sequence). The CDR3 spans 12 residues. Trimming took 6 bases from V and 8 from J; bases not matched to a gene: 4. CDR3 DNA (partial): TGCAGTGCAGGGACAGGGGACGACATT. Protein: CSAGTGDDI. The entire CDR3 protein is CSAGTGDDIQYF.

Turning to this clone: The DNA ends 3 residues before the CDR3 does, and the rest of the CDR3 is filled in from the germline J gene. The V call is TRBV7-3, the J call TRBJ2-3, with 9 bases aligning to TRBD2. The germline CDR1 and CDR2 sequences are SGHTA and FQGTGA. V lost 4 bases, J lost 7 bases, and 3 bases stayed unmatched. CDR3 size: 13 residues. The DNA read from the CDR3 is TGTGCCAGCAGCTCGACTAGCGGTAATACG. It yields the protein CASSSTSGNT. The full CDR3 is CASSSTSGNTQYF.

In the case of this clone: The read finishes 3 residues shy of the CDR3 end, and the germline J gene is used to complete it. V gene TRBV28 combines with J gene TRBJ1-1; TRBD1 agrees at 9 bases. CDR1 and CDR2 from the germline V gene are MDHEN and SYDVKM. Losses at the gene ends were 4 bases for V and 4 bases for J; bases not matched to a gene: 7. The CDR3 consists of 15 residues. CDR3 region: CASSSGTGKSTEAFF. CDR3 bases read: TGTGCCAGCAGTTCCGGGACAGGGAAGAGCACTGAA.

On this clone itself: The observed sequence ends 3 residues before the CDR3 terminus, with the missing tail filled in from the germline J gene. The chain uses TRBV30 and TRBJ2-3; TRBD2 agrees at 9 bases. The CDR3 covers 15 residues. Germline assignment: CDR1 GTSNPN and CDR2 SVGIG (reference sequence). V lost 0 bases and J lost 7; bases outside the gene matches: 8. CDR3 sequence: CAWSVLAGVGYTQYF. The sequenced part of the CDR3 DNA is TGTGCCTGGAGTGTATTAGCGGGGGTAGGATATACG.

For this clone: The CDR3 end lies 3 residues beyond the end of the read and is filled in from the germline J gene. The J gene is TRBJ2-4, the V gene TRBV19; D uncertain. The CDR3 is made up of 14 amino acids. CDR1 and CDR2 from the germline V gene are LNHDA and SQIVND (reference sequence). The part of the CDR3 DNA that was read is TGTGCCAGTACCGACGCGTTGATTAACTATGGT. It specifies CASTDALINYG. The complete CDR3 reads CASTDALINYGQYF.

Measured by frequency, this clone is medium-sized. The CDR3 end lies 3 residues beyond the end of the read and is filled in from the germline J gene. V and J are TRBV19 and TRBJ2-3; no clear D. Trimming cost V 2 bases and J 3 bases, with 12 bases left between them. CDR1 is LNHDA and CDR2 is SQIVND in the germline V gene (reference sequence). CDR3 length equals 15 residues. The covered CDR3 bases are TGTGCCAGTAGTATAACATACGCCGGGACAGATACG. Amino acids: CASSITYAGTDT. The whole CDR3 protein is CASSITYAGTDTQYF. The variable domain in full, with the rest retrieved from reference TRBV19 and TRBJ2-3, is DGGITQSPKYLFRKEGQNVTLSCEQNLNHDAMYWYRQDPGQGLRLIYYSQIVNDFQKGDIAEGYSVSREKKESFPLTVTSAQKNPTAFYLCASSITYAGTDTQYFGPGTRLTVL.

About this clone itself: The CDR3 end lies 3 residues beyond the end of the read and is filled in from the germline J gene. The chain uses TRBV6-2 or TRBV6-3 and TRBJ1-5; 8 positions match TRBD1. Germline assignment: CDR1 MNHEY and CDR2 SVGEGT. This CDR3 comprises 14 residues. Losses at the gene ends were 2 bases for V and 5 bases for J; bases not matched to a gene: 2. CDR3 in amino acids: CASSYAGGDQPQHF. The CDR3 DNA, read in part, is TGTGCCAGCAGTTACGCAGGGGGCGATCAGCCC.

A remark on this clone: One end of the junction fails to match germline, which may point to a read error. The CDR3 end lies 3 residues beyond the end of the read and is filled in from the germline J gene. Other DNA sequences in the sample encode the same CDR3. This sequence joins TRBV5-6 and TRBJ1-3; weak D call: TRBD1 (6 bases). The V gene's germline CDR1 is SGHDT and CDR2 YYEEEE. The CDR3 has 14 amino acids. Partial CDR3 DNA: TGTGCCAGCAGCCGCGGGACACAAGGAAACACA. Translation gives CASSRGTQGNT. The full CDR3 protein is CASSRGTQGNTIYF.

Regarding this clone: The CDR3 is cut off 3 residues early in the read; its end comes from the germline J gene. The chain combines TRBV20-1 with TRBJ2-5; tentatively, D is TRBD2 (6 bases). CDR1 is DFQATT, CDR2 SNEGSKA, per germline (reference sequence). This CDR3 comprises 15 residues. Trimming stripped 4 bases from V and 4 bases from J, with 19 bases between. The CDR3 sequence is CSAKKWGDMGETQYF. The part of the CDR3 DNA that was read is TGCAGTGCTAAAAAATGGGGGGATATGGGAGAGACC.

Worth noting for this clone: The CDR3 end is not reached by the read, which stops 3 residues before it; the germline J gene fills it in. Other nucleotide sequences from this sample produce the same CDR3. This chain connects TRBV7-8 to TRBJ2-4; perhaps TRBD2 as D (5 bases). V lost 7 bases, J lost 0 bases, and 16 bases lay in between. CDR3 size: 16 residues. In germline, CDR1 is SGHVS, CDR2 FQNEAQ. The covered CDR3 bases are TGTGCCAGCACCCCGGACTTAGCTCTAGCCAAAAACATT. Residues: CASTPDLALAKNI. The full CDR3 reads CASTPDLALAKNIQYF.

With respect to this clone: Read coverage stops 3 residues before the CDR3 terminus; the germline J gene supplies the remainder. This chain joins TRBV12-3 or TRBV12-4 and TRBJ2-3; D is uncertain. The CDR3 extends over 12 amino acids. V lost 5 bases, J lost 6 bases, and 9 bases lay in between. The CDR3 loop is CASSAVQDTQYF. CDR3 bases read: TGTGCCAGCAGTGCGGTCCAGGATACG.

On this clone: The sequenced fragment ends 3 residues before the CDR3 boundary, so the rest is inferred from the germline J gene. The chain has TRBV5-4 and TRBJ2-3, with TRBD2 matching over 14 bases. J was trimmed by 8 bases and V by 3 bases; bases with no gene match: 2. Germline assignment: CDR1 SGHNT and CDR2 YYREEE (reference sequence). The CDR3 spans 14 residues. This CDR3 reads CASSSGLAGGTQYF. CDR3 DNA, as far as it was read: TGTGCCAGCAGCTCCGGACTAGCGGGGGGTACG.

CDR3 bases read: TGCAGTGCTAGGGGCCAGGGGGCTGCCAAAAACATC. This codes for CSARGQGAAKNI. The full CDR3 protein reads CSARGQGAAKNIYTF. This chain connects TRBV20-1 to TRBJ1-2, with 8 bases identical to TRBD1. The DNA ends 3 residues before the CDR3 does, and the rest of the CDR3 is filled in from the germline J gene. This CDR3 region has 15 residues. Germline assignment: CDR1 DFQATT and CDR2 SNEGSKA (reference sequence).

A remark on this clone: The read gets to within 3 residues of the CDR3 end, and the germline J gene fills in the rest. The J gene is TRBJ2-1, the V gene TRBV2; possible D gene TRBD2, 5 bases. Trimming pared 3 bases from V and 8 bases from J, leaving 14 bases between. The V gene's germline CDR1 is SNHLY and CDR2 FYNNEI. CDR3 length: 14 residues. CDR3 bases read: TGTGCCAGCAGTGAGGAAACGGGGTGGGATGAG. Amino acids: CASSEETGWDE. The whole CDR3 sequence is CASSEETGWDEQFF.

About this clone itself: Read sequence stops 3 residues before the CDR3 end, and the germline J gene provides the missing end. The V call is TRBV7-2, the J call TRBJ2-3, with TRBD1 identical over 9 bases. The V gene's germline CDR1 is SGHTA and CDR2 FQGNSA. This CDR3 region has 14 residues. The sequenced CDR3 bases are TGTGCCAGCAGCACTGGGACAGGGATCCAGCCG. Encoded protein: CASSTGTGIQP. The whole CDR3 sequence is CASSTGTGIQPQYF.

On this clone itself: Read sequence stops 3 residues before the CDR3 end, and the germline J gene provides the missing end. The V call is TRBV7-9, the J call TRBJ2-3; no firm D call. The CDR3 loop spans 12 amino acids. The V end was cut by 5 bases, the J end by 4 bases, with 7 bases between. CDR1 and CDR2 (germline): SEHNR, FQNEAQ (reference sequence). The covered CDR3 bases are TGTGCCAGCAGCCAAACTCCAGATACG. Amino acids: CASSQTPDT. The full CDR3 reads CASSQTPDTQYF.

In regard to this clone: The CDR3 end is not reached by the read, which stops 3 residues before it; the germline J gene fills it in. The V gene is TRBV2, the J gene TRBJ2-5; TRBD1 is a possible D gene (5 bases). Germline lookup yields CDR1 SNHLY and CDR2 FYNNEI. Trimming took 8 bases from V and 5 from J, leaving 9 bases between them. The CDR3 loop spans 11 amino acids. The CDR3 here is CASGRGETQYF. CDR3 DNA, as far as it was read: TGTGCCAGCGGAAGGGGTGAGACC. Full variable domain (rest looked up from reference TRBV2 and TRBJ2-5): EPEVTQTPSHQVTQMGQEVILRCVPISNHLYFYWYRQILGQKVEFLVSFYNNEISEKSEIFDDQFSVERPDGSNFTLKIRSTKLEDSAMYFCASGRGETQYFGPGTRLLVL.

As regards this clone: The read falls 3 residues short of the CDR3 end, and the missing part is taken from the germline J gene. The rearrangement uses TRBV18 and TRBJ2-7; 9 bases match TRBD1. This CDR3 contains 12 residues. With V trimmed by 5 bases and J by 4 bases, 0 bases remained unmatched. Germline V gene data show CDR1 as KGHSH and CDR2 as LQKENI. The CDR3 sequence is CASSGTGYEQYF. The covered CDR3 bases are TGTGCCAGCTCAGGGACAGGGTACGAG.

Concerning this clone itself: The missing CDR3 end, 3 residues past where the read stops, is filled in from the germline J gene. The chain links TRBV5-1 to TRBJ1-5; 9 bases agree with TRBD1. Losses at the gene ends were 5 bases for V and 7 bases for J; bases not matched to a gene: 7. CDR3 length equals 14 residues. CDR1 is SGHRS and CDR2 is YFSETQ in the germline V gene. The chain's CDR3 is CASRRDRGEQPQHF. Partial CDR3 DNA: TGCGCCAGCAGACGAGACAGGGGGGAACAGCCC.

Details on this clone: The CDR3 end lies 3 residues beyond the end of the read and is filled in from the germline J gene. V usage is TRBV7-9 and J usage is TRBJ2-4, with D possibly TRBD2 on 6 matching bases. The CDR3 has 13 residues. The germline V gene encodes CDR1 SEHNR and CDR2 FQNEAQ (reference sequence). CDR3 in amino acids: CASSPGVNYGQYF. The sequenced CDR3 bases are TGTGCCAGCAGCCCGGGGGTAAACTATGGT.

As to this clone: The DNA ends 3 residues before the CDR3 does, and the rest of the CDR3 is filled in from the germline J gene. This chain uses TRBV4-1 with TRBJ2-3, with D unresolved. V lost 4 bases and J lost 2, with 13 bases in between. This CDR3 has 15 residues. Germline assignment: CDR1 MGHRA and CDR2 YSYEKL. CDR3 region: CASSPSTTLTDTQYF. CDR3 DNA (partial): TGCGCCAGCAGCCCCTCCACTACCCTCACAGATACG.

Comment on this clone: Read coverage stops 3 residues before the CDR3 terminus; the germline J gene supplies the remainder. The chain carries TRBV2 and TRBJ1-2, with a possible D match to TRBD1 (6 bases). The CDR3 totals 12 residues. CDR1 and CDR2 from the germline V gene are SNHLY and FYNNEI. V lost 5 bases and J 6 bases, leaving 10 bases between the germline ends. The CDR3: CASSPTGNGYTF. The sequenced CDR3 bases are TGTGCCAGCAGTCCTACAGGGAATGGC.